A selection of T cell receptor beta chains follows, all from one sample in a study of blood T cells in healthy people across ages. From the 5' RACE reads, TCRdb called clonotypes with MiXCR, one entry per CDR3 protein. The sample includes 1.2 million to 1.5 million distinct CDR3 sequences, around 59% of them seen just once. The sequencing input was blood. These receptors were taken from a man aged 18 to 29 in good health. The CDR3 runs from the conserved cysteine through the conserved F or W. A D gene is named only where the DNA matches it firmly. Clone size is not always given. Where it is, it says once, few, many or a class for expanded clones.

few,TRBV10-3,TRBJ2-1,.,CAISPGLGNEQFF,TGTGCCATCAGCCCGGGGTTAGGCAATGAGCAGTTCTTC
.,TRBV20-1,TRBJ1-5,TRBD1,CSARVRQGLNQPQHF,TGCAGTGCTAGGGTGAGACAGGGCCTAAATCAGCCCCAGCATTTT
.,TRBV7-6,TRBJ1-6,.,CASNSSRDWDSPLHF,TGTGCCAGCAACTCAAGCAGGGACTGGGATTCACCCCTCCACTTT
.,TRBV6-5,TRBJ2-1,.,CASSYSFGSGYNEQFF,TGTGCCAGCAGTTACTCTTTCGGGAGTGGCTACAATGAGCAGTTCTTC
.,TRBV12-3/TRBV12-4,TRBJ2-2,TRBD2,CASSPGGFTGELFF,TGTGCCAGCAGTCCGGGGGGTTTCACCGGGGAGCTGTTTTTT
.,TRBV29-1,TRBJ2-7,.,CSVARGIRSEQYF,TGCAGCGTCGCTAGAGGGATCCGTTCCGAGCAGTACTTC
.,TRBV20-1,TRBJ1-2,TRBD1,CSATTLTGFGYGYTF,TGCAGTGCTACCACCCTGACAGGGTTCGGCTATGGCTACACCTTC
.,TRBV27,TRBJ2-7,.,CASSSRLLSSYEQYF,TGTGCCAGCAGTAGTAGACTGCTGAGCTCCTACGAGCAGTACTTC
few,TRBV7-2,TRBJ1-4,.,CASSPLGPTNEKLFF,TGTGCCAGCAGCCCACTTGGTCCAACTAATGAAAAACTGTTTTTT
.,TRBV6-5,TRBJ2-1,TRBD2,CASSLTSGRTYNEQFF,TGTGCCAGCAGTCTGACTAGCGGGAGGACTTACAATGAGCAGTTCTTC
.,TRBV2,TRBJ2-1,.,CASSKRGATNEQFF,TGTGCCAGCAGTAAACGGGGGGCGACCAATGAGCAGTTCTTC
.,TRBV11-2,TRBJ2-5,.,CASRLFHGQETQYF,TGTGCCAGCAGATTGTTCCACGGGCAAGAGACCCAGTACTTC
.,TRBV6-1,TRBJ2-7,TRBD1,CASREGQGRHYEQYF,TGTGCCAGCAGGGAGGGACAGGGACGACACTACGAGCAGTACTTC
.,TRBV6-5,TRBJ2-7,.,CASSQMGRGNHYEQYF,TGCGCCAGCAGCCAGATGGGACGAGGAAACCACTACGAGCAGTACTTC
.,TRBV7-2,TRBJ2-2,TRBD2,CASSYRTSGTGELFF,TGTGCCAGCAGCTACCGGACTAGCGGCACCGGGGAGCTGTTTTTT
.,TRBV29-1,TRBJ2-1,.,CSVDGLSGNEQFF,TGCAGCGTTGATGGGCTCTCTGGAAATGAGCAGTTCTTC
once,TRBV4-2,TRBJ2-7,.,CASSQVTGTPSYEQYF,TGTGCCAGCAGCCAAGTAACCGGGACACCCTCCTACGAGCAGTACTTC
.,TRBV2,TRBJ2-1,TRBD1,CASSEAGSGTGIYNEQFF,TGTGCCAGCAGTGAAGCGGGATCCGGGACAGGGATATACAATGAGCAGTTCTTC
.,TRBV3-1,TRBJ1-2,.,CASSQVSRGLPTNYGYTF,TGTGCCAGCAGCCAAGTAAGCCGGGGCCTGCCTACAAACTATGGCTACACCTTC
.,TRBV10-1,TRBJ2-7,.,CASSKADTYEQYF,TGCGCCAGCAGTAAGGCGGATACCTACGAGCAGTACTTC
.,TRBV6-6,TRBJ2-6,.,CASSLGGSEANVLTF,TGTGCCAGCTCCCTGGGTGGGTCTGAGGCCAACGTCCTGACTTTC
once,TRBV9,TRBJ2-7,.,CASSSSVGYEQYF,TGTGCCAGCAGCTCCTCAGTAGGATACGAGCAGTACTTC
.,TRBV7-9,TRBJ1-1,TRBD1,CASSSPRDSYTEAFF,TGTGCCAGCAGCTCTCCCCGGGACAGCTACACTGAAGCTTTCTTT
.,TRBV27,TRBJ2-1,TRBD2,CASRTSGGLNEQFF,TGTGCCAGTCGGACTAGCGGAGGGCTCAATGAGCAGTTCTTC
few,TRBV6-5,TRBJ2-7,.,CASSYLHGLRTYEQYF,TGTGCCAGCAGTTACCTGCACGGACTCCGTACCTACGAGCAGTACTTC
.,TRBV5-1,TRBJ2-7,.,CASSPDDGTYYEQYF,TGCGCCAGCAGCCCGGATGACGGGACCTACTACGAGCAGTACTTC
.,TRBV7-9,TRBJ1-2,.,CASGLGTDGYTF,TGTGCCAGCGGCTTAGGGACTGATGGCTACACCTTC
.,TRBV20-1,TRBJ1-6,.,CSARERGPPPLHF,TGCAGTGCTAGAGAAAGGGGCCCTCCGCCCCTCCACTTT
few,TRBV6-2/TRBV6-3,TRBJ2-7,.,CASKGDAYEQYF,TGTGCCAGCAAAGGGGATGCCTACGAGCAGTACTTC
.,TRBV7-9,TRBJ2-1,TRBD2,CASSSRTSGRSREQFF,TGTGCCAGCAGCTCCAGAACTAGCGGGAGGTCGCGGGAGCAGTTCTTC
many,TRBV6-1,TRBJ2-6,.,CASSEDSSGANVLTF,TGTGCCAGCAGTGAAGACAGCTCTGGGGCCAACGTCCTGACTTTC
.,TRBV5-1,TRBJ2-5,TRBD1,CASSLGQGTEETQYF,TGCGCCAGCAGCTTAGGACAGGGTACTGAAGAGACCCAGTACTTC
.,TRBV6-5,TRBJ2-2,.,CASSYGELNGELFF,TGTGCCAGCAGTTACGGGGAGTTAAATGGGGAGCTGTTTTTT
.,TRBV7-2,TRBJ2-7,TRBD2,CASSLGWAGAPGEQYF,TGTGCCAGCAGCTTAGGCTGGGCGGGAGCGCCAGGGGAGCAGTACTTC
.,TRBV25-1,TRBJ2-3,.,CASSSRRIMSTDTQYF,TGTGCCAGCAGCTCCCGGCGGATTATGAGCACAGATACGCAGTATTTT
.,TRBV4-3,TRBJ1-2,.,CASSQEGGQGYTF,TGCGCCAGCAGCCAGGAGGGCGGTCAGGGCTACACCTTC
.,TRBV27,TRBJ2-7,TRBD1,CASGDSLTYEQYF,TGTGCCAGCGGGGACAGCTTAACCTACGAGCAGTACTTC
.,TRBV3-1,TRBJ1-4,TRBD1,CASSPQTGVEKLFF,TGTGCCAGCAGCCCCCAGACAGGGGTTGAAAAACTGTTTTTT
.,TRBV6-6,TRBJ1-2,.,CASIAVRVNYGYTF,TGTGCCAGCATTGCGGTGAGGGTCAACTATGGCTACACCTTC
.,TRBV7-9,TRBJ1-1,.,CASSPHNTASQRNTEAFF,TGTGCCAGCAGCCCCCATAATACAGCGAGTCAGAGGAACACTGAAGCTTTCTTT
many,TRBV20-1,TRBJ2-6,.,CSASPSGANVLTF,TGCAGTGCTAGTCCATCTGGGGCCAACGTCCTGACTTTC
.,TRBV7-2,TRBJ1-1,.,CASSLFGHETAAFF,TGTGCCAGCAGCCTATTCGGACACGAGACGGCTGCTTTCTTT
.,TRBV27,TRBJ2-7,.,CASGPGGFSYEQYF,TGTGCCAGCGGGCCTGGGGGTTTCTCCTACGAGCAGTACTTC
.,TRBV12-5,TRBJ2-7,.,CASGLELQNTGSGNEQYF,TGTGCTAGTGGTTTGGAACTACAGAATACAGGGTCGGGGAACGAGCAGTACTTC
.,TRBV12-3/TRBV12-4,TRBJ2-7,TRBD2,CASSFSSGSRYEQYF,TGTGCCAGCAGTTTTAGTAGCGGGAGTCGCTACGAGCAGTACTTC
.,TRBV24-1,TRBJ2-2,.,CATKGEGTGELFF,TGTGCCACCAAGGGGGAAGGGACCGGGGAGCTGTTTTTT
.,TRBV5-1,TRBJ2-3,TRBD2,CASRLQIWLAGDQPDTQYF,TGCGCCAGCAGACTCCAGATTTGGCTAGCGGGAGATCAGCCAGATACGCAGTATTTT
.,TRBV29-1,TRBJ2-5,TRBD2,CSVEDIAGREETQYF,TGCAGCGTTGAAGATATCGCGGGGAGGGAGGAGACCCAGTACTTC
.,TRBV6-1,TRBJ1-1,.,CASSEADIGTEAFF,TGTGCCAGCAGTGAGGCGGACATCGGGACTGAAGCTTTCTTT
.,TRBV5-1,TRBJ2-3,.,CASSQNVDTQYF,TGCGCCAGCAGCCAGAACGTAGATACGCAGTATTTT
once,TRBV20-1,TRBJ2-7,.,CSVRDPRRHLGEQYF,TGCAGTGTTAGGGACCCACGACGTCATTTAGGCGAGCAGTACTTC
.,TRBV3-1,TRBJ1-2,.,CASSSSGQRGYGYTF,TGTGCCAGCAGCTCCTCCGGCCAAAGGGGCTATGGCTACACCTTC
.,TRBV9,TRBJ2-7,.,CASGPGTEAYEQYF,TGTGCCAGTGGCCCCGGGACCGAAGCCTACGAGCAGTACTTC